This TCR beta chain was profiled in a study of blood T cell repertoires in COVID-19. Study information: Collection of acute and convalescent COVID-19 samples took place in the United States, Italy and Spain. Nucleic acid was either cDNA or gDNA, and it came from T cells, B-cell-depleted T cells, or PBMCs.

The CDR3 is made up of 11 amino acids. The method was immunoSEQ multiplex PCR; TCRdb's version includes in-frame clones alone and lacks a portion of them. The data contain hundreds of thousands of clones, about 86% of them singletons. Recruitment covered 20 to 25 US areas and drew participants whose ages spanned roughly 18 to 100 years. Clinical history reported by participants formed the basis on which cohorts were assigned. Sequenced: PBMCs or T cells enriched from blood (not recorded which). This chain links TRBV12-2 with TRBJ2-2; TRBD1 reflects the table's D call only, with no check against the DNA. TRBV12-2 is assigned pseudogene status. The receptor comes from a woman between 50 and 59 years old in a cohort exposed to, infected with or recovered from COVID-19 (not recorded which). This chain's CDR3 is CASRSTGELFF. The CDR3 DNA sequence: TGTGCAAGTCGCTCAACCGGGGAGCTGTTTTTT.